The 2 T cell receptor beta chains below were found in one sample sequenced in a study of OX40 agonist ivuxolimab in advanced cancers. Here immunoSEQ multiplex PCR was the method, and the copy in TCRdb shows in-frame clones only, minus some. The profile shows roughly 76,000 clones, around 90% of them singletons. Sequences were derived from CD4+ or CD8+ T cells sorted from blood, sampled in a trial of the OX40 agonist ivuxolimab. Receptor source: an adult with an advanced solid tumor such as melanoma, head and neck, liver or kidney cancer.

In this sample, this clone turned up once. This sequence joins TRBV5-8 and TRBJ1-5; tentatively, D is TRBD1 (6 bases). Germline loops: CDR1 SGHTS, CDR2 YDEGEE. V lost 2 bases to trimming and J lost 0 bases, with 9 bases between them. The CDR3 is made up of 15 amino acids. This CDR3 reads CASSFAGASNQPQHF. The CDR3 DNA reads as TGTGCCAGCAGCTTTGCAGGGGCTAGCAATCAGCCCCAGCATTTT.

The chain recombines TRBV6-1 with TRBJ2-5; D gene uncertain. Trimming cost V 6 bases and J 0 bases, with 14 bases left between them. The length of the CDR3 is 15 residues. The V gene's germline CDR1 is MNHNS and CDR2 SASEGT. The CDR3 coding sequence is TGTGCCAGCAGCCAAAAAAGGTCATACCAAGAGACCCAGTACTTC. It is translated as CASSQKRSYQETQYF.